This T cell receptor (beta chain) was found in a study of cytomegalovirus exposure and HLA in healthy donors. Findings and caveats of the study: Researchers left out some V segments, among them TRBV6-2 and TRBV6-3, as indistinguishable.

As to this clone: The target antigen is unknown.

Germline V gene sequence: CDR1 PRHDT, CDR2 FYEKMQ (reference sequence). The ends were cut back, 4 bases at V and 0 bases at J, with 19 bases in the middle. The length of the CDR3 is 18 residues. PCR primers comprised 60 Vbeta and 13 Jbeta primers. Generated by immunoSEQ multiplex PCR, the TCRdb table keeps only in-frame clones and is missing some. Altogether roughly 54,000 clones are present, around 80% being singletons, with the ten largest covering around 3%. The source material was PBMCs. This chain uses TRBV13 with TRBJ1-3, with unresolved D. This receptor was obtained from a man in his fifties in good health and CMV-seronegative. CDR3 DNA: TGTGCCAGCAGCTCCACGCTCGGGATAACTCTCTCTGGAAACACCATATATTTT. Its protein product is CASSSTLGITLSGNTIYF.